Shown below are 2 T cell receptor beta chains from a single sample sequenced in a study of blood T cells in healthy people across ages (dated by TCRdb to between 2015 and 2016). The library was made by 5' RACE. TCRdb shows the sequencer as Illumina HiSeq 2500. A second roughly 7 to 12 cycle PCR used a sample-barcoded 5' primer and a J-beta primer mix. TCRdb passed the public sequencing reads through fastp at Q25 and MiXCR, retaining productive beta sequences. A single entry per CDR3 protein holds the most common genes and DNA from its merged rows. This sample lists hundreds of thousands of distinct CDR3 sequences; 52% were detected once. Around 53% of the sample rests with the top ten. Input material: blood. The receptors shown here come from a man between 60 and 70 years old in good health.

The chain links TRBV5-1 to TRBJ2-7; no reliable D call. The CDR3 has 14 amino acids. Per germline, CDR1 SGHRS and CDR2 YFSETQ. V lost 1 base to trimming and J lost 0 bases, with 8 bases between them. The CDR3 sequence: CASSLTLVSYEQYF. The CDR3 DNA reads as TGCGCCAGCAGCTTGACACTGGTCTCCTACGAGCAGTACTTC.

This sequence joins TRBV3-1 and TRBJ2-5; D ambiguous. Looked up from germline, CDR1 is LGHDT and CDR2 is YNNKEL (reference sequence). The CDR3 is 13 residues long. V was shortened by 2 bases and J by 9 bases, with 13 bases between the two germline ends. The CDR3 sequence is CASSQHSGVAQYF. CDR3 DNA: TGTGCCAGCAGCCAACATAGTGGAGTCGCCCAGTACTTC.